The next 32 T cell receptor beta chains were all read from a single sample in a study of cytomegalovirus exposure and HLA in healthy donors. Profiling relied on immunoSEQ multiplex PCR, and the TCRdb table lists in-frame clones only, not all of them. Of around 120,000 clones in the sample, about 91% were seen once. Sequenced material: PBMCs. These receptors were collected from a man between 18 and 29 years old in good health and CMV-seronegative.

This chain joins TRBV7-2 and TRBJ1-1, with D tentatively TRBD1 (5 bases). The CDR3 covers 14 residues. The germline V gene encodes CDR1 SGHTA and CDR2 FQGNSA. V lost 3 bases and J lost 4, with 12 bases in between. This CDR3 reads CASSLTVQGTEAFF. As DNA, the CDR3 is TGTGCCAGCAGCTTGACAGTCCAAGGCACTGAAGCTTTCTTT.

The genes are TRBV2 and TRBJ2-1; TRBD2 agrees at 14 bases. This CDR3 comprises 19 residues. V was pared by 6 bases and J by 0 bases, with 10 bases of the junction left unmatched. Germline V gives CDR1 SNHLY, CDR2 FYNNEI. CDR3 loop: CASRGGTSGSFFSYNEQFF. CDR3 nucleotides: TGTGCCAGCAGGGGAGGGACTAGCGGGAGTTTTTTCTCCTACAATGAGCAGTTCTTC.

V is TRBV15 and J is TRBJ2-3; 8 bases match TRBD1. The CDR3 contains 16 residues. V dropped 1 base and J dropped 5; count of bases not matched to a gene: 8. CDR1 and CDR2 (germline): LNHNV, YYDKDF (reference sequence). CDR3 DNA sequence: TGTGCCACCAGCAGAGTCCGGACAGGGAGTGTAGATACGCAGTATTTT. Its translation is CATSRVRTGSVDTQYF.

The J gene is TRBJ2-7, the V gene TRBV18, with D tentatively TRBD2 (5 bases). Trimming stripped 3 bases from V and 6 bases from J, with 15 bases between. The CDR3 contains 14 residues. Germline CDR1 reads KGHSH; CDR2 reads LQKENI. CDR3 sequence (DNA): TGTGCCAGCTCACCGGATAACGGAGCGGCCGAGCAGTACTTC. Encoded protein: CASSPDNGAAEQYF.

V and J are TRBV5-1 and TRBJ2-1; 9 bases agree with TRBD1. Germline V gives CDR1 SGHRS, CDR2 YFSETQ. V shed 0 bases, J shed 5 bases, and the junction held 3 bases outside the gene matches. CDR3 length: 15 residues. The CDR3 is CASSLGQGEHNEQFF. The CDR3 nucleotides are TGCGCCAGCAGCTTGGGACAGGGGGAGCACAATGAGCAGTTCTTC.

The V gene is TRBV5-1, the J gene TRBJ2-2, with 11 bases fitting TRBD2. V dropped 4 bases and J dropped 4; count of bases not matched to a gene: 9. Germline-derived CDR1 and CDR2 are SGHRS and YFSETQ. This CDR3 has 17 residues. The CDR3 loop is CASSQYGLAGPTGELFF. CDR3 in DNA: TGCGCCAGCAGCCAATACGGACTAGCGGGCCCCACCGGGGAGCTGTTTTTT.

The chain is built from TRBV27 and TRBJ2-1; 8 bases map to TRBD1. The CDR3 length is 14 residues. V lost 6 bases to trimming and J lost 6 bases; unmatched junction nucleotides: 7. The germline V gene encodes CDR1 MNHEY and CDR2 SMNVEV (reference sequence). CDR3 loop: CASRLDRGFNEQFF. CDR3 DNA: TGTGCCAGCAGATTAGACAGGGGTTTCAATGAGCAGTTCTTC.

This clone has just one count. CDR3 DNA: TGTGCCACCAGCAGACCCGGGACACAGGGTAAGACTGAAGCTTTCTTT. It encodes CATSRPGTQGKTEAFF. This chain links TRBV15 with TRBJ1-1, with a possible D match to TRBD1 (6 bases). This CDR3 spans 16 amino acids. Germline V gene sequence: CDR1 LNHNV, CDR2 YYDKDF (reference sequence). Trimming took 2 bases from V and 5 from J, leaving 18 bases between them.

V gene TRBV15 combines with J gene TRBJ2-7, with D hard to call. Germline loops: CDR1 LNHNV, CDR2 YYDKDF (reference sequence). Trimming shortened V by 5 bases and J by 0 bases, and 11 bases separated the two germline ends. CDR3 length: 14 amino acids. CDR3 DNA: TGTGCCACCAGCCGTTCAGAAAACTCCTACGAGCAGTACTTC. Translated: CATSRSENSYEQYF.

The rearrangement uses TRBV5-1 and TRBJ1-1; 7 bases map to TRBD1. This CDR3 region has 15 residues. V lost 4 bases to trimming and J lost 6 bases; unmatched junction nucleotides: 12. Germline V gene sequence: CDR1 SGHRS, CDR2 YFSETQ. CDR3 protein: CASSLDRQGFAEAFF. CDR3 DNA sequence: TGCGCCAGCAGCCTAGACCGACAGGGATTCGCTGAAGCTTTCTTT.

This clone was seen just once. This rearrangement joins TRBV28 to TRBJ1-6; 7 bases are a match to TRBD1. Germline assignment: CDR1 MDHEN and CDR2 SYDVKM. The CDR3 is made up of 14 amino acids. The V segment lost 7 bases and the J segment 5 bases; nucleotides outside the gene matches: 5. This CDR3 reads CASNLGQNNSPLHF. The CDR3 coding sequence is TGTGCCAGCAACCTGGGACAGAATAATTCACCCCTCCACTTT.

This clone was observed once. The V gene is TRBV28, the J gene TRBJ2-2, with D perhaps matching TRBD2 (6 bases). CDR3 length: 17 residues. Per the germline V gene, CDR1 is MDHEN and CDR2 is SYDVKM. The V and J ends lost 3 bases and 4 bases respectively, with 18 bases between them. The CDR3 loop is CASSFSSGPTSTGELFF. CDR3 DNA: TGTGCCAGCAGTTTTTCGTCGGGGCCGACTAGCACCGGGGAGCTGTTTTTT.

This clone showed up just once. The chain couples TRBV27 to TRBJ2-1, with 8 bases matching TRBD2. Germline trimming cut 9 bases from V and 7 bases from J; bases unmatched to any gene: 5. There are 12 residues in the CDR3. Germline CDR1 MNHEY, CDR2 SMNVEV (reference sequence). CDR3 sequence: CASREGRNEQFF. CDR3 DNA sequence: TGTGCCAGTCGGGAGGGCAGGAATGAGCAGTTCTTC.

The chain has TRBV7-8 and TRBJ2-1; 10 bases line up with TRBD2. Germline V gene lookup returns CDR1 SGHVS and CDR2 FQNEAQ. The CDR3 sequence is 16 residues long. V shed 2 bases and J 9 bases; nucleotides not matched to a gene: 10. The DNA of the CDR3 is TGTGCCAGCAGCTTATCTTTACTAGCGGGATCCGGTGAGCAGTTCTTC. Protein product: CASSLSLLAGSGEQFF. Full variable domain (remainder filled in from reference TRBV7-8 and TRBJ2-1): GAGVSQSPRYKVAKRGQDVALRCDPISGHVSLFWYQQALGQGPEFLTYFQNEAQLDKSGLPSDRFFAERPEGSVSTLKIQRTQQEDSAVYLCASSLSLLAGSGEQFFGPGTRLTVL.

This sequence joins TRBV10-2 and TRBJ1-3; D is uncertain. Germline CDR1 WSHSY, CDR2 SAAADI. With 7 bases removed from V and 2 bases from J, the gap between germline ends came to 9 bases. The CDR3 spans 13 residues. The CDR3 loop is CASTGGAGNTIYF. In DNA, the CDR3 is TGCGCCAGCACCGGAGGCGCTGGAAACACCATATATTTT.

The gene calls are TRBV7-2 and TRBJ2-2, with D tentatively TRBD1 (6 bases). CDR1 and CDR2 (germline): SGHTA, FQGNSA. The CDR3 loop spans 16 amino acids. The germline V and J ends were trimmed by 3 bases and 6 bases, with 17 bases remaining between them. CDR3 bases: TGTGCCAGCAGCTTGTGGGAATCGACAGGCCCCGGGGAGCTGTTTTTT. Translating gives CASSLWESTGPGELFF. Using reference TRBV7-2 and TRBJ2-2 for the parts outside the CDR3, the full variable domain is GAGVSQSPSNKVTEKGKDVELRCDPISGHTALYWYRQSLGQGLEFLIYFQGNSAPDKSGLPSDRFSAERTGGSVSTLTIQRTQQEDSAVYLCASSLWESTGPGELFFGEGSRLTVL.

The rearrangement joins TRBV2 to TRBJ1-5; TRBD1 matches at 7 bases. Germline assignment: CDR1 SNHLY and CDR2 FYNNEI. V shed 6 bases and J 3 bases; nucleotides not matched to a gene: 5. This CDR3 region has 14 residues. The CDR3 here is CASSKTGTNQPQHF. The CDR3, as DNA: TGTGCCAGCAGCAAGACAGGGACCAATCAGCCCCAGCATTTT.

V usage is TRBV27 and J usage is TRBJ2-1; TRBD2 matches 12 bases. Looked up from germline, CDR1 is MNHEY and CDR2 is SMNVEV (reference sequence). The CDR3 is made up of 17 amino acids. V lost 8 bases and J lost 2; bases outside the gene matches: 10. The CDR3 is CASGGLTSGRTYNEQFF. The CDR3 nucleotides are TGTGCCAGCGGCGGATTGACTAGCGGGAGAACCTACAATGAGCAGTTCTTC.

This clone has only one observation. J is TRBJ2-7 and V is TRBV7-6, with TRBD1 matching 8 bases. CDR3 length: 14 amino acids. Trimming took 6 bases from V and 7 from J; bases not matched to a gene: 11. In germline, CDR1 is SGHVS, CDR2 FNYEAQ. The DNA for the CDR3 is TGTGCCAGCAGTGACCGCGACAGGGGCTGGGAGCAGTACTTC. It codes for CASSDRDRGWEQYF.

The chain recombines TRBV28 with TRBJ2-7, with no clear D. V was clipped by 7 bases and J by 1 base, with 14 bases between them. From germline, CDR1 is MDHEN and CDR2 SYDVKM. The CDR3 covers 14 residues. The CDR3 loop is CASTQLSSSYEQYF. The CDR3 DNA is TGTGCCAGCACTCAATTATCCAGTTCCTACGAGCAGTACTTC.

The chain carries TRBV19 and TRBJ2-3, with TRBD2 as a possible D gene (5 bases). CDR3 length equals 16 residues. Between the trimmed V and J ends, which lost 6 bases and 2 bases, there was a span of 18 bases. Germline CDR1 is LNHDA and CDR2 is SQIVND (reference sequence). The CDR3 region has the DNA TGTGCCAGTAGCCCCCAGGCAGCGGTTCTCACAGATACGCAGTATTTT. Translated, it gives CASSPQAAVLTDTQYF.

This clone was seen at least ten times. The chain uses TRBV14 and TRBJ1-2, with D uncertain. CDR1 and CDR2 (germline): SGHDN, FVKESK. CDR3 length: 13 residues. V shed 3 bases and J shed 5 bases, with 10 bases lying between them. The CDR3 is CASSHRGWYGYTF. CDR3 bases: TGTGCCAGCAGCCATCGGGGATGGTATGGCTACACCTTC.

Only one count was recorded for this clone. J is TRBJ2-5 and V is TRBV11-2; TRBD2 aligns across 13 bases. Trimming took 5 bases from V and 2 from J; bases not matched to a gene: 5. Germline loops: CDR1 SGHAT, CDR2 FQNNGV. The CDR3 consists of 16 residues. DNA of the CDR3: TGTGCCAGCAGCGTAGGACTAGCGGGGGTACAAGAGACCCAGTACTTC. Protein product: CASSVGLAGVQETQYF.

The chain links TRBV28 to TRBJ1-2, with 7 bases identical to TRBD1. CDR1 and CDR2 (germline): MDHEN, SYDVKM. This CDR3 has 15 amino acids. Trimming removed 6 bases from V and 8 bases from J; junction bases left unmatched: 15. The chain's CDR3 is CASRPPSTGVPGYTF. The CDR3 DNA reads as TGTGCCAGCAGACCCCCCTCAACAGGGGTGCCCGGCTACACCTTC.

CDR3 DNA sequence: TGTGCCAGCAGCCCTCGGGACAGTTCAAGCTCCTATAATTCACCCCTCCACTTT. Its protein is CASSPRDSSSSYNSPLHF. This chain links TRBV9 with TRBJ1-6; TRBD1 matches 7 bases. Germline loops: CDR1 SGDLS, CDR2 YYNGEE. CDR3 size: 18 residues. The J segment lost 0 bases and the V segment lost 4 bases, leaving 10 bases of the junction unmatched.

The chain joins TRBV18 to TRBJ2-5; possibly TRBD2 for D (5 bases). Trimming took 6 bases from V and 7 from J, leaving 12 bases between them. Germline lookup yields CDR1 KGHSH and CDR2 LQKENI. CDR3 length: 12 residues. The CDR3 loop is CASSSSAGTQYF. The CDR3 coding sequence is TGTGCCAGCTCCTCAAGCGCGGGGACCCAGTACTTC.

The genes are TRBV4-3 and TRBJ1-2; the D is unclear. Trimming removed 1 base at V and 4 bases at J, with 13 bases between. The CDR3 totals 15 residues. Germline loops: CDR1 LGHNA, CDR2 YSLEER. DNA of the CDR3: TGCGCCAGCAGCCAAGGACGGACTACACCCTATGGCTACACCTTC. The encoded protein is CASSQGRTTPYGYTF.

The chain is built from TRBV28 and TRBJ2-5; 13 positions agree with TRBD2. This CDR3 is 15 amino acids long. Germline V CDR1 and CDR2: MDHEN, SYDVKM. V was clipped by 5 bases and J by 5 bases; unmatched bases: 5. DNA for the CDR3: TGTGCCAGCAGTCCAAGGACTAGCGGGAGTGAGACCCAGTACTTC. It translates to CASSPRTSGSETQYF. The complete variable domain, with remaining parts taken from reference TRBV28 and TRBJ2-5, reads DVKVTQSSRYLVKRTGEKVFLECVQDMDHENMFWYRQDPGLGLRLIYFSYDVKMKEKGDIPEGYSVSREKKERFSLILESASTNQTSMYLCASSPRTSGSETQYFGPGTRLLVL.

This chain joins TRBV2 and TRBJ2-5; 9 bases are shared with TRBD1. J gave up 2 bases and V 2 bases, and 6 bases lay outside the gene matches. CDR1 is SNHLY and CDR2 is FYNNEI in the germline V gene. CDR3 size: 16 residues. The CDR3, as DNA: TGTGCCAGCAGTGAATGGGGGGGACAGGGTCAAGAGACCCAGTACTTC. It codes for CASSEWGGQGQETQYF.

The genes are TRBV30 and TRBJ1-4, with 7 bases identical to TRBD1. The CDR3 extends over 13 amino acids. Germline values: CDR1 GTSNPN, CDR2 SVGIG (reference sequence). Trimming removed 7 bases from V and 4 bases from J; junction bases left unmatched: 6. In DNA, the CDR3 is TGTGCCTTAACAGGGGCCAGTAATGAAAAACTGTTTTTT. This gives the protein CALTGASNEKLFF.

This clone was observed a single time. The V and J genes are TRBV12-5 and TRBJ2-7; the match to TRBD2 covers 11 bases. Germline V gene lookup returns CDR1 LGHNT and CDR2 FRNRAP. The CDR3 totals 17 residues. V trimming: 1 base; J trimming: 7 bases; junction bases outside the gene matches: 12. In nucleotides, the CDR3 is TGTGCTAGTGGTTTGGAAGGACTAGCGGGCTACGAGTTGGAGCAGTACTTC. This sequence encodes CASGLEGLAGYELEQYF.

J is TRBJ2-1 and V is TRBV7-8; 7 nucleotides agree with TRBD2. The germline gives CDR1 SGHVS, CDR2 FQNEAQ. This CDR3 contains 12 residues. Losses at the gene ends were 3 bases for V and 8 bases for J; bases not matched to a gene: 1. The CDR3 region has the DNA TGTGCCAGCAGCTTGGGGGGGGATGAGCAGTTCTTC. It codes for CASSLGGDEQFF. The variable domain in full, with the rest retrieved from reference TRBV7-8 and TRBJ2-1, is GAGVSQSPRYKVAKRGQDVALRCDPISGHVSLFWYQQALGQGPEFLTYFQNEAQLDKSGLPSDRFFAERPEGSVSTLKIQRTQQEDSAVYLCASSLGGDEQFFGPGTRLTVL.